This is a list of T cell receptor beta chains from one sample in a study of blood T cell repertoires in COVID-19. Clones were sequenced by immunoSEQ multiplex PCR, and TCRdb holds only the in-frame ones, with some missing. The table records over 100,000 clones, around 86% of them present only once. Specimen: peripheral blood. The receptors derive from a man in his forties with acute or convalescent COVID-19. The CDR3 runs from the conserved cysteine through the conserved F or W. The order of the fields is V gene, D gene, clone size, J gene, CDR3 length, CDR3 protein, CDR3 DNA. The D gene is left open where the match is weak. Not every row has a clone size; where given, it reads once, few, many or a size class.

v_call: TRBV21-1
d_call: -
clone_size: -
j_call: TRBJ2-2
cdr3_length: 17
cdr3_aa: CASSKTSTSGVFGELFF
cdr3_nt: TGTGCCAGCAGCAAAACGTCTACTAGCGGGGTGTTCGGGGAGCTGTTTTTT

v_call: TRBV2
d_call: -
clone_size: -
j_call: TRBJ2-1
cdr3_length: 14
cdr3_aa: CASSELGPGNEQFF
cdr3_nt: TGTGCCAGCAGTGAATTGGGGCCGGGTAATGAGCAGTTCTTC

v_call: TRBV29-1
d_call: -
clone_size: -
j_call: TRBJ1-5
cdr3_length: 12
cdr3_aa: CSVAPFGEPQHF
cdr3_nt: TGCAGCGTTGCTCCTTTCGGAGAGCCCCAGCATTTT

v_call: TRBV19
d_call: -
clone_size: -
j_call: TRBJ1-5
cdr3_length: 13
cdr3_aa: CASSRAPPQPQHF
cdr3_nt: TGTGCCAGTAGTAGGGCCCCTCCCCAGCCCCAGCATTTT

v_call: TRBV27
d_call: TRBD1
clone_size: few
j_call: TRBJ1-4
cdr3_length: 13
cdr3_aa: CASSFGQGEKLFF
cdr3_nt: TGTGCCAGCAGTTTCGGACAGGGTGAAAAACTGTTTTTT

v_call: TRBV9
d_call: -
clone_size: -
j_call: TRBJ2-5
cdr3_length: 15
cdr3_aa: CASSAPGSGGETQYF
cdr3_nt: TGTGCCAGCAGCGCCCCGGGATCAGGGGGGGAGACCCAGTACTTC

v_call: TRBV5-8
d_call: -
clone_size: once
j_call: TRBJ2-3
cdr3_length: 14
cdr3_aa: CASIMGSSTDTQYF
cdr3_nt: TGTGCCAGCATTATGGGCTCTAGCACAGATACGCAGTATTTT

v_call: TRBV7-9
d_call: -
clone_size: -
j_call: TRBJ2-1
cdr3_length: 18
cdr3_aa: CASSGAPKDTSSYNEQFF
cdr3_nt: TGTGCCAGCAGCGGGGCCCCCAAGGACACGAGCTCCTACAATGAGCAGTTCTTC

v_call: TRBV18
d_call: TRBD1
clone_size: -
j_call: TRBJ2-2
cdr3_length: 15
cdr3_aa: CASSPGQGNTGELFF
cdr3_nt: TGTGCCAGCTCACCGGGACAGGGGAACACCGGGGAGCTGTTTTTT

v_call: TRBV12-5
d_call: TRBD1
clone_size: -
j_call: TRBJ1-2
cdr3_length: 15
cdr3_aa: CASGLVSKGTEGYTF
cdr3_nt: TGTGCTAGTGGTTTGGTAAGTAAGGGGACAGAAGGCTACACCTTC

v_call: TRBV10-2
d_call: TRBD1
clone_size: -
j_call: TRBJ1-5
cdr3_length: 13
cdr3_aa: CATGQGYYQPQHF
cdr3_nt: TGCGCCACGGGACAGGGATACTATCAGCCCCAGCATTTT

v_call: TRBV11-3
d_call: TRBD1
clone_size: -
j_call: TRBJ2-2
cdr3_length: 17
cdr3_aa: CASSLPFRQGGTGELFF
cdr3_nt: TGTGCCAGCAGCTTACCATTTCGACAGGGGGGTACCGGGGAGCTGTTTTTT

v_call: TRBV5-6
d_call: -
clone_size: -
j_call: TRBJ1-3
cdr3_length: 16
cdr3_aa: CASSTRQDLSGNTIYF
cdr3_nt: TGTGCCAGCAGCACCCGACAGGACCTCTCTGGAAACACCATATATTTT

v_call: TRBV5-1
d_call: TRBD1
clone_size: -
j_call: TRBJ2-1
cdr3_length: 14
cdr3_aa: CASKSGGSYNEQFF
cdr3_nt: TGCGCCAGCAAATCAGGGGGATCCTACAATGAGCAGTTCTTC

v_call: TRBV7-9
d_call: TRBD1
clone_size: -
j_call: TRBJ1-1
cdr3_length: 13
cdr3_aa: CASGQGLNTEAFF
cdr3_nt: TGTGCCAGCGGACAGGGGTTGAACACTGAAGCTTTCTTT

v_call: TRBV3-1/TRBV3-2
d_call: -
clone_size: -
j_call: TRBJ1-5
cdr3_length: 13
cdr3_aa: CASSQGAAQPQHF
cdr3_nt: TGTGCCAGCAGCCAAGGGGCAGCTCAGCCCCAGCATTTT

v_call: TRBV7-9
d_call: TRBD2
clone_size: -
j_call: TRBJ2-1
cdr3_length: 14
cdr3_aa: CASSRTLAHNEQFF
cdr3_nt: TGTGCCAGCAGCCGGACACTAGCGCACAATGAGCAGTTCTTC

v_call: TRBV7-9
d_call: TRBD1
clone_size: -
j_call: TRBJ1-1
cdr3_length: 14
cdr3_aa: CASSPSMTGVEAFF
cdr3_nt: TGTGCCAGCAGCCCCTCAATGACAGGGGTTGAAGCTTTCTTT

v_call: TRBV7-2
d_call: TRBD2
clone_size: -
j_call: TRBJ2-1
cdr3_length: 15
cdr3_aa: CASSSPGLAKNEQFF
cdr3_nt: TGTGCCAGCAGCTCCCCCGGACTAGCGAAGAATGAGCAGTTCTTC

v_call: TRBV15
d_call: -
clone_size: once
j_call: TRBJ2-2
cdr3_length: 14
cdr3_aa: CATSRAANTGELFF
cdr3_nt: TGTGCCACCAGCAGAGCAGCGAACACCGGGGAGCTGTTTTTT